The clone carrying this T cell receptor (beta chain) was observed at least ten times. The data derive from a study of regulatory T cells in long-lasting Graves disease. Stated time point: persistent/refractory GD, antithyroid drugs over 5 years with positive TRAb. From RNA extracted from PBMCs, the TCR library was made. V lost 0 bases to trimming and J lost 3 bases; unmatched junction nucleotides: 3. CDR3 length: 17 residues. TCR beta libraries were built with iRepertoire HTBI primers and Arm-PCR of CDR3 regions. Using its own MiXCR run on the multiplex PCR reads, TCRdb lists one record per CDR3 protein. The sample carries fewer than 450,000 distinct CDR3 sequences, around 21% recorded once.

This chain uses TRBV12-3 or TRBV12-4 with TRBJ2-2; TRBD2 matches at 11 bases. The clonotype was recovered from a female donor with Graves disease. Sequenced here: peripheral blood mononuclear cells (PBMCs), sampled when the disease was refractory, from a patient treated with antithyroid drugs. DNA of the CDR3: TGTGCCAGCAGTTTAGCGCTTAGCGGGAGGGACACCGGGGAGCTGTTTTTT. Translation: CASSLALSGRDTGELFF.